Listed below are T cell receptor beta chains from one sample, sequenced in a study of shared clonotypes between healthy human individuals. Sequencing used immunoSEQ multiplex PCR; TCRdb keeps in-frame clones, though not all of them. The data show about 2.4 million clones, approximately 93% seen once. Sequenced: naive CD4+ T cells from PBMCs. These receptors were obtained from a man between 18 and 29 years old in good health. Some clones in this sample may be carry-over from other donors' samples. CDR3s include the opening cysteine and the closing phenylalanine or tryptophan. D genes are given only for firm matches. Size tells how often a clone was seen (once, few, many) or the class of an expanded clone, and some rows leave it out.

TRBV11-2	.	TRBJ2-7	.	TGTGCCAGCAGCTTAGGGAGGTTCAGCTCCTACGAGCAGTACTTC	CASSLGRFSSYEQYF
TRBV2	TRBD2	TRBJ2-5	once	TGTGCCAGCAGTGAACGCGGGAGGGGAGAGACCCAGTACTTC	CASSERGRGETQYF
TRBV5-1	.	TRBJ1-6	.	TGCGCCAGCAGCTTTCATGGTGGTCCGGGTTCACCCCTCCACTTT	CASSFHGGPGSPLHF
TRBV9	.	TRBJ1-1	once	TGTGCCAGCAGCGTAGCTGAGGGCAGGGGCACTGAAGCTTTCTTT	CASSVAEGRGTEAFF
TRBV9	.	TRBJ2-3	.	TGTGCCAGCAGCCAGTCAGCCCTTGATGCAGATACGCAGTATTTT	CASSQSALDADTQYF
TRBV4-2	.	TRBJ1-2	once	TGTGCCAGCAGCCAAGTACGGATCGATGGCTACACCTTC	CASSQVRIDGYTF
TRBV7-9	.	TRBJ1-2	.	TGTGCCAGCAGCTTAATGGGGGGCTACACCTTC	CASSLMGGYTF
TRBV10-1	.	TRBJ2-7	.	TGCGCCAGCAGTGAGTTCCCGGGATACCCCCCAGCCGAGCAGTACTTC	CASSEFPGYPPAEQYF
TRBV27	.	TRBJ1-2	.	TGTGCCAGCAGTTTATCAGGACAGTATGGCTACACCTTC	CASSLSGQYGYTF
TRBV19	.	TRBJ1-2	.	TGTGCCAGTAGTCCCAGGGACCGAAAAGGTGGCTACACCTTC	CASSPRDRKGGYTF
TRBV2	.	TRBJ1-1	few	TGTGCCAGCAGGGCCGATCTGAACACTGAAGCTTTCTTT	CASRADLNTEAFF
TRBV7-2	TRBD1	TRBJ1-3	.	TGTGCCAGCAGCTTAGTGGGACAGGGCGGGCGAGGGGACACCATATATTTT	CASSLVGQGGRGDTIYF
TRBV5-1	.	TRBJ1-1	.	TGCGCCAGCAGCTTTGGGACCCTGGGGACTGAAGCTTTCTTT	CASSFGTLGTEAFF
TRBV28	TRBD2	TRBJ2-1	.	TGTGCCAGCAGCCAGGGACTAGCGGGACTGGATGAGCAGTTCTTC	CASSQGLAGLDEQFF
TRBV18	TRBD2	TRBJ2-1	.	TGTGCCAGCTCAAGCGGGACTAGGGTCGGGGAGCAGTTCTTC	CASSSGTRVGEQFF
TRBV25-1	.	TRBJ2-5	.	TGTGCCAGCACCAGAGGTAGGGGGACTCGGGAAGAGACCCAGTACTTC	CASTRGRGTREETQYF
TRBV7-2	.	TRBJ2-3	.	TGTGCCAGCAGCTTAGGGGGGAGTTTAGATACGCAGTATTTT	CASSLGGSLDTQYF
TRBV2	TRBD2	TRBJ2-1	.	TGTGCCAGCAGTGACCTGGGACTAGCGTCCTACAATGAGCAGTTCTTC	CASSDLGLASYNEQFF
TRBV21-1	.	TRBJ2-7	.	TGTGCCAGCAGCAAAGAGGTCCTAGCGGGAGGACACTACGAGCAGTACTTC	CASSKEVLAGGHYEQYF
TRBV7-9	.	TRBJ2-5	.	TGTGCCAGCAGCGCACAAGAGACCCAGTACTTC	CASSAQETQYF
TRBV27	.	TRBJ1-1	once	TGTGCCAGCAGTTTTTCGGGGTCTAACACTGAAGCTTTCTTT	CASSFSGSNTEAFF
TRBV4-2	TRBD1	TRBJ1-1	few	TGTGCCAGCAGCCAAGATCGTGGGACAGGCACTGAAGCTTTCTTT	CASSQDRGTGTEAFF
TRBV7-3	.	TRBJ1-1	.	TGTGCCAGCAGTCCACCTGGAGGGGCGAACACTGAAGCTTTCTTT	CASSPPGGANTEAFF
TRBV18	.	TRBJ2-1	.	TGTGCCAGCTCACCACGGGATTCCAAATTCTTC	CASSPRDSKFF
TRBV7-2	.	TRBJ2-4	.	TGTGCCAGCGAAGGGGCGGCCAAAAACATTCAGTACTTC	CASEGAAKNIQYF
TRBV28	TRBD1	TRBJ1-2	.	TGTGCCAGCAAACTGACAGGGCACTATGGCTACACCTTC	CASKLTGHYGYTF
TRBV5-6	.	TRBJ1-6	.	TGTGCCAGCAGCTTGTTAAGGAACAGTGGGGGTTCACCCCTCCACTTT	CASSLLRNSGGSPLHF
TRBV5-1	TRBD1	TRBJ1-4	.	TGCGCCAGCAGCCAGGGGGGAGGTGAAACTAATGAAAAACTGTTTTTT	CASSQGGGETNEKLFF
TRBV6-6	TRBD1	TRBJ1-5	.	TGTGCCAGCAGTTACTCACAGGGGAATCAGCCCCAGCATTTT	CASSYSQGNQPQHF
TRBV28	.	TRBJ1-2	.	TGTGCCAGCAGGGGGGATAACTATGGCTACACCTTC	CASRGDNYGYTF
TRBV2	.	TRBJ2-5	.	TGTGCCAGCAGTCGGTCGAGAGAGACCCAGTACTTC	CASSRSRETQYF
TRBV11-3	TRBD2	TRBJ2-3	.	TGTGCCAGCAGCCAGGGACTAGCAATCACAGATACGCAGTATTTT	CASSQGLAITDTQYF
TRBV5-4	TRBD2	TRBJ2-1	.	TGTGCCAGCAGCTTTGCTCCCGGGACTAGCTACAATGAGCAGTTCTTC	CASSFAPGTSYNEQFF
TRBV7-2	.	TRBJ2-2	.	TGTGCCAGCAGCTTAGCAATTACTAACACCGGGGAGCTGTTTTTT	CASSLAITNTGELFF
TRBV18	.	TRBJ1-2	.	TGTGCCAGCTCACCAGAAGGGCTTAACTATGGCTACACCTTC	CASSPEGLNYGYTF
TRBV27	.	TRBJ1-2	.	TGTGCCAGCAGTCCCGTGATAGGGCTGTGGTATGGCTACACCTTC	CASSPVIGLWYGYTF
TRBV18	.	TRBJ2-5	.	TGTGCCAGCTCACCAACCGGGACACATACCCAAGAGACCCAGTACTTC	CASSPTGTHTQETQYF
TRBV19	TRBD2	TRBJ2-1	.	TGTGCCAGTAGTAGTCCGGGACTAGCGGGAGATAATGAGCAGTTCTTC	CASSSPGLAGDNEQFF
TRBV9	TRBD2	TRBJ2-7	.	TGTGCCAGCAGCTGGGGAGGGACTCCTGACTACGAGCAGTACTTC	CASSWGGTPDYEQYF
TRBV7-2	.	TRBJ2-5	.	TGTGCCAGCAGCTTAGCTGGGTGGGGAGAGACCCAGTACTTC	CASSLAGWGETQYF
TRBV7-2	.	TRBJ1-1	.	TGTGCCAGCAGCTGGACACGACTGAACACTGAAGCTTTCTTT	CASSWTRLNTEAFF
TRBV27	.	TRBJ2-3	.	TGTGCCAGCAGTTTTTCAGGATCTGGCACAGATACGCAGTATTTT	CASSFSGSGTDTQYF
TRBV2	.	TRBJ2-5	.	TGTGCCAGCAGTGAGCCGGGACGTATACAAGAGACCCAGTACTTC	CASSEPGRIQETQYF
TRBV5-1	TRBD1	TRBJ2-1	.	TGCGCCAGCAGCTTGGGAGGGGGCGGAGGCGCTGAGCAGTTCTTC	CASSLGGGGGAEQFF
TRBV7-9	.	TRBJ2-7	once	TGTGCCAGCAGCCTTAGGGGGGTCTCGGGAGGACGATACGAGCAGTACTTC	CASSLRGVSGGRYEQYF
TRBV5-1	.	TRBJ2-1	.	TGCGCCAGCAGCTGGGTAGCGGACTCCTACAATGAGCAGTTCTTC	CASSWVADSYNEQFF
TRBV21-1	.	TRBJ2-4	.	TGTGCCAGCAGCCCCTCCGAAGCCAAAAACATTCAGTACTTC	CASSPSEAKNIQYF
TRBV9	.	TRBJ1-3	.	TGTGCCAGCAGCGAAAAGACAGTCTCCTCTGGAAACACCATATATTTT	CASSEKTVSSGNTIYF